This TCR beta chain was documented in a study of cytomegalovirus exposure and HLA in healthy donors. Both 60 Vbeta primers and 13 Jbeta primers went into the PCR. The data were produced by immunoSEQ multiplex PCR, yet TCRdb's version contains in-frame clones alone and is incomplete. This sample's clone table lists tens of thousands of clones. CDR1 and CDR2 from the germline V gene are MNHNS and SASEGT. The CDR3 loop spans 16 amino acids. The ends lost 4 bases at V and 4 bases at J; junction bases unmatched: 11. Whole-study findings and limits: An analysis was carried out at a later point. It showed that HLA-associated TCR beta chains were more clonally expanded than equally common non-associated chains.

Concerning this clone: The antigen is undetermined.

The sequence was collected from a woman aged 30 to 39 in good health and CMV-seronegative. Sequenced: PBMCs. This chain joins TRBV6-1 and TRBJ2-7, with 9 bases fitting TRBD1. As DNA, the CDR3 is TGTGCCAGCAGTGCCTTACCGGGACAGGGAAGGTACGAGCAGTACTTC. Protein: CASSALPGQGRYEQYF.